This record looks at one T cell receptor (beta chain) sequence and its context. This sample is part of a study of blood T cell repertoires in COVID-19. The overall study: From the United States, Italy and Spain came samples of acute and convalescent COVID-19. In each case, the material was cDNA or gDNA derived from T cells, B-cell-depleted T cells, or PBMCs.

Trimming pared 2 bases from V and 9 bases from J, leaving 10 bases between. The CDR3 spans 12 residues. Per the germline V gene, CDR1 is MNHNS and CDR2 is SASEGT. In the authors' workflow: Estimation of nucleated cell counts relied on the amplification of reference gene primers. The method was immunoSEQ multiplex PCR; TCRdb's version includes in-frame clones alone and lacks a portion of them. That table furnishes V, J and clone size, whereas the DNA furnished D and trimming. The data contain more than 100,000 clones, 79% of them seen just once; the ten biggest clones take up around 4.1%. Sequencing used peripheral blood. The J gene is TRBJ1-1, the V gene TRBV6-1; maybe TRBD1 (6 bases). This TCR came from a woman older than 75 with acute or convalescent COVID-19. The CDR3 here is CASSEIDRKAFF. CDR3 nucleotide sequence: TGTGCCAGCAGTGAAATCGACAGGAAAGCTTTCTTT.